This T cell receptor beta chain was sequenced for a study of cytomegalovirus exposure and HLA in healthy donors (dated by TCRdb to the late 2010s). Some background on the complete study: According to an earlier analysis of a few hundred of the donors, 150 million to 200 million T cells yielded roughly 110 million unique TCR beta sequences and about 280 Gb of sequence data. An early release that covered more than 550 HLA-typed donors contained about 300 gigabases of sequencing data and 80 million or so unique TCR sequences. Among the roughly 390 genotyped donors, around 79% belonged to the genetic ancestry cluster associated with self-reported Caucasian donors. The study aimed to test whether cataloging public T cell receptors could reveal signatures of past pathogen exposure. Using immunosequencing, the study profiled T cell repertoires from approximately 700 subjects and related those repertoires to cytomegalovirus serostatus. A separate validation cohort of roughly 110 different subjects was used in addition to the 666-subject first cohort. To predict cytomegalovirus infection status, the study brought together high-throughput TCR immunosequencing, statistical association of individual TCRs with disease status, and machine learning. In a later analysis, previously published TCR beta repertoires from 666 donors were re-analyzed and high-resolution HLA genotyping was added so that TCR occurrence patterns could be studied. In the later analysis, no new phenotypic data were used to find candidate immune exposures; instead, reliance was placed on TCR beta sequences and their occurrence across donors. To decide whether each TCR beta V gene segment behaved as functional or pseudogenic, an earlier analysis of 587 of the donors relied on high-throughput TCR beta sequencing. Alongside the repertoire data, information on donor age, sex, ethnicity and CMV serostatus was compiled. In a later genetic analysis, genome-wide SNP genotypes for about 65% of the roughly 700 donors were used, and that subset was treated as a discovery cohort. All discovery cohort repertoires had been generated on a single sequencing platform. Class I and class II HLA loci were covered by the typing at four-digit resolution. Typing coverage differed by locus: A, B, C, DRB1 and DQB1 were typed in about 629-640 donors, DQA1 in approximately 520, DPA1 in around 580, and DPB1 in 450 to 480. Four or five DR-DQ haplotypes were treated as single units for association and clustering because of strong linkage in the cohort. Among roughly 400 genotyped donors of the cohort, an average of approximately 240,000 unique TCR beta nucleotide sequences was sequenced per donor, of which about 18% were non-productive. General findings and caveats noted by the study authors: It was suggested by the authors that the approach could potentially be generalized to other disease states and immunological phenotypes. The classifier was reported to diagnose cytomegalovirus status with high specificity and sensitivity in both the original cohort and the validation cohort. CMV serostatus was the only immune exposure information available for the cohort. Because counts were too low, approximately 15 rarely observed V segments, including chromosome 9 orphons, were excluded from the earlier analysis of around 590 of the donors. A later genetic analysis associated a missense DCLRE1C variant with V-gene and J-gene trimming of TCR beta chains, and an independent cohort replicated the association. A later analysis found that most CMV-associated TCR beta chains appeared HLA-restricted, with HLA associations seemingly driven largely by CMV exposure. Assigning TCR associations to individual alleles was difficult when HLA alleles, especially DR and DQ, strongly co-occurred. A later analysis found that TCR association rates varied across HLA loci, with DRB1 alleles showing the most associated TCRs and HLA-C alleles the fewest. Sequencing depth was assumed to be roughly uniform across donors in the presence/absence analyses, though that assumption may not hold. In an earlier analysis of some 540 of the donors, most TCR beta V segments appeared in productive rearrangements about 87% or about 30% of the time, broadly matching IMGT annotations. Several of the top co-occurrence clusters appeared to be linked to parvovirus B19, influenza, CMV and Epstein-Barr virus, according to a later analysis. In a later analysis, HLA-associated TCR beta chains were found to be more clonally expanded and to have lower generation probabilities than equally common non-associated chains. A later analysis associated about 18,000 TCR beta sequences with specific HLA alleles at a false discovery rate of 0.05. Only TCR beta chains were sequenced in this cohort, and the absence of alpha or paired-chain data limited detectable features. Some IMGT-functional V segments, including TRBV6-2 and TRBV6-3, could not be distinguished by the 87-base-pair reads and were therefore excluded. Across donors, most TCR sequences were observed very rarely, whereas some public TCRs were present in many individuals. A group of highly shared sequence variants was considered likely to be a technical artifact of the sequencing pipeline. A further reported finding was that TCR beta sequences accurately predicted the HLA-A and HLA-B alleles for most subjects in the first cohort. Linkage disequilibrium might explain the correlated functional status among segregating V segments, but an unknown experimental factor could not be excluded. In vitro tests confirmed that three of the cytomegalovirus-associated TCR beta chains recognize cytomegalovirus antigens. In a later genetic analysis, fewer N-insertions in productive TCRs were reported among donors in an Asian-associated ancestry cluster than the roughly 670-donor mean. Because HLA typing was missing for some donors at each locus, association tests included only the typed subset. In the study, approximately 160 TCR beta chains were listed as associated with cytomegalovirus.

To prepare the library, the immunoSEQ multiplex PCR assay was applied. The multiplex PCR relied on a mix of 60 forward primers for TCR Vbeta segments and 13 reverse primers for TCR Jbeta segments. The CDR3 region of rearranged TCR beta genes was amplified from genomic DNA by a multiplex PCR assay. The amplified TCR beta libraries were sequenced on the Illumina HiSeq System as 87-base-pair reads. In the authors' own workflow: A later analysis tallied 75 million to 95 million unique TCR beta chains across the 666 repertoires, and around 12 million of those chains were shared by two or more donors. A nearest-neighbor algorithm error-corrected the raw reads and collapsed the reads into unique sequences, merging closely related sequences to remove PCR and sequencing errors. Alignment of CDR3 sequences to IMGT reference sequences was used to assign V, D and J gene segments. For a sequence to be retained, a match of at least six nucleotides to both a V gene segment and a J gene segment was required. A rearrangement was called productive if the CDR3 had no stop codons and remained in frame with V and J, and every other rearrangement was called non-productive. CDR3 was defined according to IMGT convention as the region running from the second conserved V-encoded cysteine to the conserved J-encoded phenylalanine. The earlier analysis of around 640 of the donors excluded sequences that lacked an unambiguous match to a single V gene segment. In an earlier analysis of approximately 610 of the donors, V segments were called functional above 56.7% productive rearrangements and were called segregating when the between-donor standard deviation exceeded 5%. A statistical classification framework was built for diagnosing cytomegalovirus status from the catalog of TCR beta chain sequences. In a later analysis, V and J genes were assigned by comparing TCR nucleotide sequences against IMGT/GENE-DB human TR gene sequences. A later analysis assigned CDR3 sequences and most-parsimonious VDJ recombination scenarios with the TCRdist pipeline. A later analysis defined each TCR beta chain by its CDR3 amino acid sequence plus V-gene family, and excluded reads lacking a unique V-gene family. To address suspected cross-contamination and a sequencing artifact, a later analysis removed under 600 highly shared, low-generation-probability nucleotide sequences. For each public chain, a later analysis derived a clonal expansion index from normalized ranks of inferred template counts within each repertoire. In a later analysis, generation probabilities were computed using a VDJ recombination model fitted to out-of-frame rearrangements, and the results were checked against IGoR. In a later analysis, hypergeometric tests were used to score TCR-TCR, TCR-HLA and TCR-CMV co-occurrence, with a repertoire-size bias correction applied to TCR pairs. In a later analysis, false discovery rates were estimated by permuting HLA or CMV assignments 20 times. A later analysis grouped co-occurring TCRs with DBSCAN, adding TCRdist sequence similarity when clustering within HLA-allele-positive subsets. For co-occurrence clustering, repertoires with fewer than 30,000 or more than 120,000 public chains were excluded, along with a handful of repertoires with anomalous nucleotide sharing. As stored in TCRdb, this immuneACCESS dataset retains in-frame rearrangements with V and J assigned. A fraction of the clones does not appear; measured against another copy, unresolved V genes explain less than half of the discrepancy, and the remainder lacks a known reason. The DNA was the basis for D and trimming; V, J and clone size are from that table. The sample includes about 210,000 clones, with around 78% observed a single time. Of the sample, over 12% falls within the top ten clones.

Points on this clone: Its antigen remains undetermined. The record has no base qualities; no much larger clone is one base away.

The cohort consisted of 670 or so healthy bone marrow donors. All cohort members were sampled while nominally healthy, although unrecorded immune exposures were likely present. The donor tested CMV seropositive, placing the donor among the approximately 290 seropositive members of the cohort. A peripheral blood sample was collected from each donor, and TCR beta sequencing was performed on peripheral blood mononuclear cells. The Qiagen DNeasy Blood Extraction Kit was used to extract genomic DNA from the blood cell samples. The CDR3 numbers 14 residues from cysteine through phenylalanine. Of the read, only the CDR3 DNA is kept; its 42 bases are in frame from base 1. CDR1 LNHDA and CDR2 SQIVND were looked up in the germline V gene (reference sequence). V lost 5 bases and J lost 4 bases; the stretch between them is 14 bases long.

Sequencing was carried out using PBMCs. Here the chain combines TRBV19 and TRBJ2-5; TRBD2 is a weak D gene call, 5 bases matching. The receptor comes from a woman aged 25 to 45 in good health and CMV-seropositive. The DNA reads TGTGCCAGTAGTCAGTCTAGCTTGGGAGAGACCCAGTACTTC. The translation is CASSQSSLGETQYF. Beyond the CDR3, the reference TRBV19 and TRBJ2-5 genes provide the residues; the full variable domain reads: DGGITQSPKYLFRKEGQNVTLSCEQNLNHDAMYWYRQDPGQGLRLIYYSQIVNDFQKGDIAEGYSVSREKKESFPLTVTSAQKNPTAFYLCASSQSSLGETQYFGPGTRLLVL.